This T cell receptor beta chain is from a study of blood T cell repertoires in COVID-19. The overall study: From T cells, B-cell-depleted T cells, or PBMCs came the material, which was cDNA or gDNA.

The CDR3 length is 15 residues. The V and J ends lost 3 bases and 7 bases, in that order; junction bases with no gene match: 9. The germline V gene encodes CDR1 SGDLS and CDR2 YYNGEE. Participants' reported clinical history set cohort assignment. Recovered participants had two consecutive negative NP/OP PCR tests, healthcare professional clearance, or symptom resolution. In the source study's methods: Scientists estimated how many nucleated cells there were by amplifying reference gene primers. Generated by immunoSEQ multiplex PCR, the TCRdb table keeps only in-frame clones and is missing some. Clone size and the V and J calls come from that table; the DNA yielded D and trimming. The sample shows roughly 360,000 clones, more than 70% of them seen only once.

The gene calls are TRBV9 and TRBJ2-2; 7 bases are a match to TRBD1. Sequenced sample: PBMCs or T cells enriched from blood (not recorded which). This sequence was found in a man younger than 45 who had recovered from COVID-19. CDR3 DNA sequence: TGTGCCAGCAGCGCCCGACAGGGAATCGACGGGGAGCTGTTTTTT. Translation gives CASSARQGIDGELFF. The full variable domain, its missing parts supplied by reference TRBV9 and TRBJ2-2, is DSGVTQTPKHLITATGQRVTLRCSPRSGDLSVYWYQQSLDQGLQFLIQYYNGEERAKGNILERFSAQQFPDLHSELNLSSLELGDSALYFCASSARQGIDGELFFGEGSRLTVL.